The sequence of this T cell receptor beta chain was determined in a study of chemoradiotherapy in HPV16-positive cancers. The assay was immunoSEQ multiplex PCR, and TCRdb's table has in-frame clones only and misses some. The sample consists of tens of thousands of clones, roughly 77% of them appearing once. Worth noting for this clone: The target antigen is unknown.

Study-level findings and limits: For HPV16-positive patients, expanding HPV-responsive T cells associated with longer recurrence-free survival. During treatment, candidate HPV-specific clones and E7-related motifs expanded in tumor.

The CDR3 length is 15 residues. V dropped 0 bases and J dropped 3 bases, with 12 bases sitting between them. Germline lookup yields CDR1 MNHEY and CDR2 SMNVEV (reference sequence). Repeated repertoire sampling spanned the course of chemoradiotherapy. The J gene is TRBJ2-7, the V gene TRBV27; tentative D call: TRBD1 (6 bases). This clonotype originated in a human donor with HPV-associated anogenital cancer. The source material was blood, sampled from a patient who underwent chemoradiotherapy. In nucleotides, the CDR3 is TGTGCCAGCAGTTTATCAATGACAGGACTCTACGAGCAGTACTTC. Translating gives CASSLSMTGLYEQYF.